This TCR beta chain was sequenced during a study of siplizumab effects on memory and regulatory T cells. Across the whole study: Mixed lymphocyte reactions came in pairs, receiving siplizumab at 0.95 to 1 ug/mL or receiving no drug. Overall study results and limits: Mean Treg-derived proportions of mappable alloreactive CD4+ clones were roughly 70% for siplizumab and roughly 27% for controls. Memory cells that were CD4+ and unstimulated gave rise to alloreactive sequences, which siplizumab significantly reduced.

Kept together in coculture, the mixed lymphocyte reaction cells spent less than seven days at 37°C. The labelling of responder PBMCs with CFSE and of stimulator PBMCs with Violet Dye preceded their 1:1 mixing. TCRdb's copy holds only in-frame clones and misses some; the assay was immunoSEQ multiplex PCR. The sample lists about 790 clones, roughly 70% occurring once. Concerning this clone itself: Its antigen is as yet unknown.

Trimming shortened V by 2 bases and J by 4 bases, and 11 bases separated the two germline ends. The germline V gene encodes CDR1 SGHVS and CDR2 FQNEAQ. The CDR3 spans 14 residues. This TCR came from a human donor in good health; the cells came from an allogeneic mixed lymphocyte reaction. Some clones in this sample may be carry-over from other donors' samples. The V gene is TRBV7-8, the J gene TRBJ2-5; D possibly corresponds to TRBD1 (5 bases). The sample taken for sequencing was CFSE-low (dividing) CD4+ T cells sorted from an allogeneic mixed lymphocyte reaction. The CDR3 DNA follows: TGTGCCAGCAGCTTAACAGCAGGGTCAGAGACCCAGTACTTC. This translates into CASSLTAGSETQYF.